The rows below give T cell receptor beta chains drawn from one sample of a study of blood T cell repertoires in COVID-19. Profiling relied on immunoSEQ multiplex PCR, and the TCRdb table lists in-frame clones only, not all of them. The sample carries 250,000 to 300,000 clones, about 89% recorded once. Sequencing was carried out using peripheral blood. The source of these receptors is a woman in her 40s who had recovered from COVID-19. Each CDR3 is given without its conserved first and last residue.

j_call,v_call,cdr3_aa
TRBJ2-1,TRBV15,ATSRDGGLSSYNEQF
TRBJ2-2,TRBV20-1,SARTGEELF
TRBJ2-1,TRBV27,ASSLAGGPGNEQF
TRBJ1-6,TRBV13,ASSLAQGGNSPLH
TRBJ1-2,TRBV15,ATSRGQGLYGYT
TRBJ1-1,TRBV19,ASSISGDTEAF
TRBJ1-1,TRBV3-1/TRBV3-2,ASSQDRGNTEAF
TRBJ1-5,TRBV6-6,ASREQGASNQPQH
TRBJ2-7,TRBV19,ASTPRRDRGPHEQY
TRBJ2-4,TRBV5-4,ASSLGGQDPEVQY
TRBJ1-5,TRBV6-2/TRBV6-3,ASSPWGRGNGQPQH
TRBJ2-3,TRBV9,ASSATSTDTQY
TRBJ1-4,TRBV19,ASSVQEKLF
TRBJ1-3,TRBV4-1,ASSQDGAVNTIY
TRBJ1-5,TRBV7-8,ASSSGGNQPQH
TRBJ1-5,TRBV27,ASRGRQSNQPQH
TRBJ2-1,TRBV15,ATSRDRAGSPSYNEQF
TRBJ1-2,TRBV28,ASSPGTVTNYGYT
TRBJ2-2,TRBV7-9,ASSLGLVNTGELF
TRBJ2-7,TRBV2,ASSGQIYEQY
TRBJ1-6,TRBV19,ASSRKPGQMMSSYNSPLH
TRBJ1-2,TRBV12-5,ASAITGQGGYT
TRBJ2-7,TRBV14,ASSQGDRGLYEQY
TRBJ1-5,TRBV27,ASRGTGGPYSNQPQH
TRBJ2-7,TRBV11-2,ASSLGEYRGPYEQY
TRBJ2-4,TRBV19,ASSIGGAGGRGDIQY
TRBJ2-7,TRBV11-2,ASRRGLAERSSYEQY
TRBJ1-5,TRBV2,ATSRGLDQPQH
TRBJ2-7,TRBV6-5,ASTKTGGYEQY
TRBJ1-4,TRBV18,ASSPYQATNEKLF
TRBJ2-2,TRBV11-3,ASSPARERANTGELF
TRBJ2-7,TRBV29-1,SVEDLGQGVYEQY
TRBJ2-1,TRBV9,ASSVDGSGSNEQF
TRBJ1-6,TRBV30,AWSGGGWVYNSPLH
TRBJ2-7,TRBV5-6,ASSLAASGSSYEQY
TRBJ2-1,TRBV27,ASSLFRSGASYNEQF
TRBJ1-2,TRBV19,ASSPQRGIYGYT
TRBJ2-1,TRBV5-1,ASSLWAGEQF
TRBJ1-1,TRBV5-1,ASSLVLSGAEAF
TRBJ2-1,TRBV11-3,ASSGTGPGFLFSEQF
TRBJ1-2,TRBV30,AWSAGRIGSNYGYT
TRBJ1-4,TRBV18,ASSPGTEATNEKLF
TRBJ2-7,TRBV11-3,ASSLGGGEQY
TRBJ2-2,TRBV4-1,ASSQPAENTGELF
TRBJ2-4,TRBV7-2,ASSTRQGLGIQY
TRBJ1-2,TRBV7-2,ASSLTLVPKTGGYT
TRBJ2-3,TRBV28,ATGLEQATDTQY
TRBJ1-2,TRBV7-8,ATRAGNYGYT
TRBJ2-7,TRBV2,ASTWTATYEQY
TRBJ2-7,TRBV2,ASRRITGISSYEQY